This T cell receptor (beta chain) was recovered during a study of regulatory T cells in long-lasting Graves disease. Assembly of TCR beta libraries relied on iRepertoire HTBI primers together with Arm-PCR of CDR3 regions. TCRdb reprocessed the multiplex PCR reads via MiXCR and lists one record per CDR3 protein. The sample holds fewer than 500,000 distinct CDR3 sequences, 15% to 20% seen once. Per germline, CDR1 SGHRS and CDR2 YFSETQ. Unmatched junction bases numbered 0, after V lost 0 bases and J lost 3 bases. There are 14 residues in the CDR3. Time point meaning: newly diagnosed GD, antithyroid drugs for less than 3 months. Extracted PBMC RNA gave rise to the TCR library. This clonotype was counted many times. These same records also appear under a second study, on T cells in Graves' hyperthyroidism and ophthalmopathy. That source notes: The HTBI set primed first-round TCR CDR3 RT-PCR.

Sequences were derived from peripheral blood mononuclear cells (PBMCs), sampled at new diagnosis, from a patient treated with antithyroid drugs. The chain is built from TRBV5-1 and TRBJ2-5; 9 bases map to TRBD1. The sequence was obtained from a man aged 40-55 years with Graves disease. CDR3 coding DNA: TGCGCCAGCAGCTTGGGACAGGGGGAAGAGACCCAGTACTTC. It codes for CASSLGQGEETQYF.